Each of the 17 T cell receptor beta chains below was sequenced from the same sample in a study of blood T cell repertoires in COVID-19. Libraries were prepared by immunoSEQ multiplex PCR; TCRdb keeps only in-frame clonotypes and omits some of them. Of a few hundred thousand clones in the sample, more than 80% are singletons; the top ten hold about 2.2%. The sequencing sample was made of PBMCs or T cells enriched from blood (not recorded which). The receptors stem from a woman aged 18-29 years who had recovered from COVID-19.

This chain uses TRBV19 with TRBJ1-1, with a weak D call TRBD1 (6 bases). Per germline, CDR1 LNHDA and CDR2 SQIVND (reference sequence). V was shortened by 6 bases and J by 5 bases, with 7 bases between the two germline ends. The CDR3 contains 11 residues. CDR3 coding DNA: TGTGCCAGTAGGCAGGGGACTGAAGCTTTCTTT. It encodes CASRQGTEAFF.

This chain uses TRBV5-8 with TRBJ1-2; tentative D call: TRBD1 (6 bases). The CDR3 extends over 16 amino acids. Trimming removed 3 bases from V and 0 bases from J, with 15 bases in between. Per the germline V gene, CDR1 is SGHTS and CDR2 is YDEGEE. The CDR3 region is CASSWRTAPANYGYTF. DNA for the CDR3: TGTGCCAGCAGCTGGCGGACAGCCCCAGCTAACTATGGCTACACCTTC.

Worth noting for this clone: Within the sample, other DNA sequences also encode this same CDR3. This chain links TRBV7-9 with TRBJ1-5; D not resolved. Germline loops: CDR1 SEHNR, CDR2 FQNEAQ (reference sequence). The V end was cut by 5 bases, the J end by 4 bases, with 12 bases between. CDR3 length: 14 residues. CDR3 loop: CASSLSTGNQPQHF. The CDR3 coding sequence is TGTGCCAGCAGCCTTAGCACGGGGAATCAGCCCCAGCATTTT. The full variable domain, completed using reference TRBV7-9 and TRBJ1-5, is DTGVSQNPRHKITKRGQNVTFRCDPISEHNRLYWYRQTLGQGPEFLTYFQNEAQLEKSRLLSDRFSAERPKGSFSTLEIQRTEQGDSAMYLCASSLSTGNQPQHFGDGTRLSIL.

This clone was found a few times. V is TRBV7-2 and J is TRBJ2-7; 8 nucleotides match TRBD2. This CDR3 is 14 amino acids long. With 5 bases clipped from V and 1 base from J, the junction kept 4 bases outside the gene matches. Germline values: CDR1 SGHTA, CDR2 FQGNSA. Here the CDR3 reads CASSPQRGSYEQYF. The CDR3 DNA reads TGTGCCAGCAGCCCCCAGCGGGGGTCCTACGAGCAGTACTTC.

The chain links TRBV7-9 to TRBJ2-7, with 9 bases lining up with TRBD1. The CDR3 length is 14 residues. V shed 5 bases and J 12 bases; nucleotides not matched to a gene: 14. Germline V gene data show CDR1 as SEHNR and CDR2 as FQNEAQ (reference sequence). In DNA, the CDR3 is TGTGCCAGCAGCGGGCGGGACAGGGCTTCAGGGGGGTACTTC. Protein product: CASSGRDRASGGYF.

J is TRBJ2-2 and V is TRBV7-9, with D possibly TRBD2 on 5 matching bases. Germline assignment: CDR1 SEHNR and CDR2 FQNEAQ (reference sequence). This CDR3 spans 14 amino acids. The V end lost 4 bases, the J end lost 5 bases, and 11 bases lay between the germline ends. CDR3 sequence reads: CASSSRDWTGELFF. The CDR3 nucleotides are TGTGCCAGCAGCTCTCGGGATTGGACCGGGGAGCTGTTTTTT.

This clone was found once. This chain joins TRBV10-2 and TRBJ1-6, with D possibly matching TRBD1 (5 bases). The CDR3 is 14 amino acids. The V and J ends lost 8 bases and 5 bases respectively, with 13 bases between them. Germline V lookup: CDR1 WSHSY, CDR2 SAAADI. The CDR3 nucleotides read TGCGCCAGCGCGACCGGGGGTCATAATTCACCCCTCCACTTT. Residues: CASATGGHNSPLHF.

The chain combines TRBV28 with TRBJ1-6; no definite D call. V was trimmed by 1 base and J by 7 bases, leaving 11 bases between them. Germline V gene sequence: CDR1 MDHEN, CDR2 SYDVKM. The CDR3 has 15 residues. The CDR3 bases are TGTGCCAGCAGTTTATCTTCGGAGGGAAATTCACCCCTCCACTTT. Protein: CASSLSSEGNSPLHF. The variable domain in full, with the rest retrieved from reference TRBV28 and TRBJ1-6, is DVKVTQSSRYLVKRTGEKVFLECVQDMDHENMFWYRQDPGLGLRLIYFSYDVKMKEKGDIPEGYSVSREKKERFSLILESASTNQTSMYLCASSLSSEGNSPLHFGNGTRLTVT.

The J gene is TRBJ1-2, the V gene TRBV3-1 (or the pseudogene TRBV3-2); D perhaps matches TRBD1 (6 bases). With 4 bases removed from V and 8 bases from J, the gap between germline ends came to 14 bases. The germline V gene has CDR1 LGHDT and CDR2 YNNKEL (reference sequence). The CDR3 runs to 13 residues. The CDR3 nucleotides read TGTGCCAGCAGCCCTCTAGTGGGGGCGGGCTACACCTTC. This codes for CASSPLVGAGYTF.

Remarks on this clone: At the DNA level, this CDR3 is encoded by other sequences in the same sample as well. The chain couples TRBV7-9 to TRBJ1-2, with D perhaps TRBD1 (6 bases). The CDR3 is 15 amino acids. From germline, CDR1 is SEHNR and CDR2 FQNEAQ (reference sequence). The V and J ends lost 1 base and 0 bases respectively, with 9 bases between them. CDR3 DNA sequence: TGTGCCAGCAGCTTAGGAGGGGGAGCTAACTATGGCTACACCTTC. Residues: CASSLGGGANYGYTF. The full variable domain, in which reference TRBV7-9 and TRBJ1-2 provide the parts outside the CDR3, is DTGVSQNPRHKITKRGQNVTFRCDPISEHNRLYWYRQTLGQGPEFLTYFQNEAQLEKSRLLSDRFSAERPKGSFSTLEIQRTEQGDSAMYLCASSLGGGANYGYTFGSGTRLTVV.

This clone occurred once. This chain links TRBV6-1 with TRBJ1-2; TRBD1 is a possible D gene (6 bases). Germline V CDR1 and CDR2: MNHNS, SASEGT. V lost 0 bases, J lost 6 bases, and 11 bases lay in between. This CDR3 spans 14 amino acids. CDR3 nucleotide sequence: TGTGCCAGCAGTGAAGCCCCCGGGACACATGGCTACACCTTC. It yields the protein CASSEAPGTHGYTF.

In the case of this clone: This same CDR3 is encoded by further DNA sequences in the sample. V usage is TRBV12-3 or TRBV12-4 and J usage is TRBJ2-7; tentatively, D is TRBD2 (6 bases). Trimming shortened V by 6 bases and J by 4 bases, and 10 bases separated the two germline ends. This CDR3 spans 12 amino acids. The CDR3 spells CASSPGGYEQYF. CDR3 nucleotides: TGTGCCAGCAGCCCCGGAGGGTACGAGCAGTACTTC.

The chain is built from TRBV19 and TRBJ1-5, with 11 bases identical to TRBD1. CDR1 and CDR2 (germline): LNHDA, SQIVND (reference sequence). The CDR3 spans 16 residues. V gave up 6 bases and J gave up 3 bases; unmatched junction bases: 7. The CDR3 region is CASRDRGPSPNQPQHF. The CDR3 nucleotides read TGTGCCAGTAGGGACAGGGGGCCGTCACCCAATCAGCCCCAGCATTTT.

This chain joins TRBV2 and TRBJ2-3; 13 nucleotides line up with TRBD2. This CDR3 comprises 15 residues. The germline V gene has CDR1 SNHLY and CDR2 FYNNEI. J lost 3 bases, V lost 8 bases, and 5 bases had no gene match. The CDR3 sequence is CASYRTSGGTDTQYF. CDR3 in DNA: TGTGCCAGCTACCGGACTAGCGGGGGTACAGATACGCAGTATTTT.

The chain employs TRBV6-5 and TRBJ2-1, with D possibly matching TRBD2 (5 bases). Germline lookup yields CDR1 MNHEY and CDR2 SVGAGI. The CDR3 is 11 amino acids. The CDR3 sequence: CAISRGNEQFF. The CDR3 bases are TGTGCAATTTCCCGGGGCAATGAGCAGTTCTTC.

The chain has TRBV10-2 and TRBJ1-2; D is possibly TRBD1 (6 bases). Germline loops: CDR1 WSHSY, CDR2 SAAADI. V dropped 6 bases and J dropped 2 bases, with 13 bases sitting between them. CDR3 length: 14 amino acids. CDR3 in DNA: TGCGCCAGCAGGGAAGGACAGACCAACTATGGCTACACCTTC. Translated, it gives CASREGQTNYGYTF.

The V call is TRBV24-1, the J call TRBJ2-1, with D unresolved. Germline V gene sequence: CDR1 KGHDR, CDR2 SFDVKD. Trimming pared 3 bases from V and 10 bases from J, leaving 9 bases between. CDR3 length equals 12 residues. The CDR3 loop reads CATSDSTAEQFF. CDR3 nucleotides: TGTGCCACCAGTGATAGCACCGCGGAGCAGTTCTTC.